This T cell receptor (beta chain) was obtained from a study of memory CD4+ T cells and cytomegalovirus serostatus (dated by TCRdb to the late 2010s). Background for the entire study: The cohort comprised roughly 35 healthy Belgian adults, 9 CMV seropositive and 24 CMV seronegative. To replicate a published TCR-based CMV serostatus classifier, the researchers sequenced the CD4+ memory TCRbeta repertoires of a Belgian cohort whose cytomegalovirus serostatus was known.

A FACSAria II was used to sort memory CD4+ T cells, defined as single viable CD3+CD4+CD8-CD45RO+ cells. CMV serostatus was determined using a Roche Elecsys assay that detects serum IgG against CMV pp150, pp28, p38 and p52. After thawing, total CD4+ T cells were enriched by positive selection with CD4 magnetic microbeads. The samples came from a different study that was designed specifically to examine the CD4+ T cell memory repertoire. Peripheral blood mononuclear cells were isolated and cryopreserved according to standard operating procedures, and serum was stored at -80 degrees C. The staining relied on CD3-PerCP (BW264/56), CD4-APC (RPA-T4), CD45RO-PE (UCHT1) and CD8-Pacific Orange (3B5) antibodies, and Sytox blue was used to exclude non-viable cells. Only one count was recorded for this clone. Its target antigen remains unknown. Per-base quality was not reported, and no clone a single base away is much larger than it.

Genomic DNA was extracted from sorted cells with the Quick-DNA Microprep Kit. Amplification of TCRbeta DNA was done with the immunoSEQ hsTCRbeta kit, following the protocol from the manufacturer. TCRbeta libraries were sequenced on an Illumina MiSeq instrument. As for the original processing: Once out-of-frame sequences had been removed, fewer than 2.5 million distinct TCRbeta sequences were left, which works out to an average of roughly 72,000 per individual. Each individual was scored using the number of around 150 previously reported CMV-associated TCRbeta sequences that the individual carried and the total number of productive distinct TCRbeta sequences. A beta-binomial model was reimplemented in Python, and random forests from scikit-learn, run with default parameters, were trained on data from the US cohort. Classifier performance on the Belgian cohort was reported as the median AUC with percentile confidence intervals calculated over 10,000 bootstrap iterations. The table was pulled from immuneACCESS by TCRdb, which kept in-frame rearrangements only. Such tables lose some clones; where checked, under half of the loss comes from unresolved V genes, and the rest has no known cause. Clone size and the V and J calls come from that table; the DNA yielded D and trimming. The sample data list 40,000 to 55,000 clones, and roughly four fifths of these were observed just once. Jointly, the top ten make up around 1.2% of the sample.

The germline V gene encodes CDR1 SGHDN and CDR2 FVKESK. Trimming accounts for 2 bases at V and 7 bases at J, while the number of junction bases matched to no gene is 13. Including cysteine and phenylalanine, the CDR3 has 17 amino acids. Only the CDR3 DNA stays, 51 bases, in frame from base 1. Results and caveats for the whole study, not just this receptor: The results were interpreted as suggesting that the CMV-associated TCR signature is largely present in the CD4+ memory repertoire. Only CD4+CD45RO+ memory cells were sequenced, in contrast to the original study, which included naive and memory CD4+ and CD8+ populations. CMV serostatus prediction reached a median bootstrapped AUC of 0.95 with the original framework and 0.9 to 0.93 with a US-trained random forest. A median bootstrapped AUC of around 0.94 with a 95% CI of 0.76-1.00 was achieved on the Belgian cohort by the original-framework classifier. Of around 160 previously reported CMV-associated TCRbeta sequences, approximately 70 appeared in the CD4+ memory repertoires, each in one to five individuals.

The V and J segments used are TRBV14 and TRBJ2-2; TRBD2 agrees with 7 junctional bases. The sequence was collected from an adult in good health and CMV-seropositive. The sequencing sample was made of memory CD4+ T cells from blood. DNA sequence: TGTGCCAGCAGCCAATCTGACTCGACTAGCTGGGACGGGGAGCTGTTTTTT. Translated, this is CASSQSDSTSWDGELFF.